A single sample is the source of the 2 T cell receptor beta chains below, sequenced in a study of graft-versus-host responses after intestinal transplantation. The method was immunoSEQ multiplex PCR; TCRdb's version includes in-frame clones alone and lacks a portion of them. The data hold 6,000 to 8,500 clones, with about 30% observed a single time. The sample consisted of alloreactive CD4+ T cells from a mixed lymphocyte reaction culture, taken before transplantation. Regarding subset: CFSE-low proliferating T cells sorted from roughly six-day pre-transplant mixed lymphocyte reaction (GvH or HvG direction). The receptors were sampled from a human patient who was an organ donor for intestinal transplantation.

The genes are TRBV7-3 and TRBJ2-3, with 8 bases fitting TRBD2. Germline values: CDR1 SGHTA, CDR2 FQGTGA. This CDR3 has 15 residues. The ends lost 5 bases at V and 1 base at J; junction bases unmatched: 5. The CDR3: CASSPRLARTDTQYF. In DNA form, the CDR3 reads TGTGCCAGCAGCCCCCGACTAGCGCGCACAGATACGCAGTATTTT.

By its share, this clone is medium-sized. This chain connects TRBV6-4 to TRBJ2-2, with TRBD1 identical over 10 bases. CDR1 is MRHNA and CDR2 is SNTAGT in the germline V gene. J lost 3 bases, V lost 5 bases, and 6 bases had no gene match. CDR3 length: 16 residues. CDR3 sequence: CASSPRDRGDTGELFF. For the CDR3, the DNA is TGTGCCAGCAGTCCCCGGGACAGGGGTGACACCGGGGAGCTGTTTTTT.